The clone carrying this T cell receptor (beta chain) was seen only a few times. The sample belongs to a study of identical twins. V lost 4 bases and J 4 bases, leaving 10 bases between the germline ends. The CDR3 runs 14 residues. CDR1 is SGHTA and CDR2 is FQGNSA in the germline V gene. From the 5' RACE reads, TCRdb called clonotypes with MiXCR, one entry per CDR3 protein. The data contain 500,000 to 550,000 distinct CDR3 sequences, about 20% of them singletons. The sample also formed part of further work on T cells expressing NK-cell markers. That paper states: Researchers got TCR beta repertoires out of sorted CD3+CD56+NKG2C+, CD3+CD56+NKG2C- and CD3+CD56-NKG2C+ T cells. Eight donors were sequenced, seven testing HCMV-seropositive and one testing seronegative. Top CD8+ clonotypes included the dominant CD3+CD56+NKG2C+ clonotypes in roughly 6 donors.

The TCR was taken from a woman aged 18 to 35 in good health. The sample comprised CD4+ T cells sorted from blood. This chain links TRBV7-2 with TRBJ2-2, with D possibly TRBD1 on 6 matching bases. This CDR3 is CASSYGQSTGELFF. CDR3 in DNA: TGTGCCAGCAGCTACGGACAGTCCACCGGGGAGCTGTTTTTT.